The 30 T cell receptor beta chains below all came from one sample that was sequenced in a study of blood T cell repertoires in COVID-19. Assay used: immunoSEQ multiplex PCR; TCRdb lists only in-frame clones, some missing. The sample has 90,000 to 100,000 clones, roughly 82% seen once. Material: peripheral blood. The receptors derive from a man older than 75 with acute or convalescent COVID-19.

This chain connects TRBV29-1 to TRBJ2-7; D perhaps matches TRBD2 (6 bases). The germline V and J ends were trimmed by 4 bases and 6 bases, with 19 bases remaining between them. Germline loops: CDR1 SQVTM, CDR2 ANQGSEA. This CDR3 has 14 amino acids. DNA of the CDR3: TGCAGCGTTGGAACGACCGCGGGGACGGGCGAGCAGTACTTC. Protein: CSVGTTAGTGEQYF.

This rearrangement joins TRBV6-5 to TRBJ1-6, with D unresolved. CDR3 length equals 15 residues. CDR1 and CDR2 (germline): MNHEY, SVGAGI. V dropped 6 bases and J dropped 5 bases, with 14 bases sitting between them. CDR3 in amino acids: CASSLGSYDNSPLHF. In DNA, the CDR3 is TGTGCCAGCAGCCTAGGCTCGTATGATAATTCACCCCTCCACTTT.

The V call is TRBV5-1, the J call TRBJ2-6; D is perhaps TRBD1 (5 bases). Between the trimmed V and J ends, which lost 4 bases and 3 bases, there was a span of 14 bases. The germline V gene encodes CDR1 SGHRS and CDR2 YFSETQ. CDR3 length: 16 amino acids. As DNA, the CDR3 is TGCGCCAGCAGCCCAACTTCAGGGCTTGGGGCCAACGTCCTGACTTTC. Encoded protein: CASSPTSGLGANVLTF.

This chain connects TRBV11-3 to TRBJ1-2; 8 bases map to TRBD1. The CDR3 totals 17 residues. Germline values: CDR1 SGHNT, CDR2 YENEEA. V gave up 4 bases and J gave up 2 bases; unmatched junction bases: 12. CDR3 amino acids: CASSYQGQAVSNYGYTF. Written as DNA, the CDR3 is TGTGCCAGCAGCTACCAGGGACAGGCCGTGTCGAACTATGGCTACACCTTC.

This chain connects TRBV15 to TRBJ2-4; 9 nucleotides line up with TRBD1. CDR1 and CDR2 from the germline V gene are LNHNV and YYDKDF (reference sequence). V lost 5 bases to trimming and J lost 1 base; unmatched junction nucleotides: 6. This CDR3 contains 16 residues. CDR3 amino acids: CATSGDRAAAKNIQYF. The CDR3 DNA sequence: TGTGCCACCAGCGGGGACAGGGCGGCGGCCAAAAACATTCAGTACTTC. The whole variable domain, remainder taken from reference TRBV15 and TRBJ2-4, is DAMVIQNPRYQVTQFGKPVTLSCSQTLNHNVMYWYQQKSSQAPKLLFHYYDKDFNNEADTPDNFQSRRPNTSFCFLDIRSPGLGDTAMYLCATSGDRAAAKNIQYFGAGTRLSVL.

This clone was detected a few times. The V gene is TRBV6-2 or TRBV6-3, the J gene TRBJ2-7; 7 bases fit TRBD1. The V and J ends lost 2 bases and 4 bases, in that order; junction bases with no gene match: 8. The germline V gene encodes CDR1 MNHEY and CDR2 SVGEGT. The CDR3 runs to 15 residues. CDR3 nucleotides: TGTGCCAGCAGTTACAGGGTGGGGACAGAGTACGAGCAGTACTTC. Protein product: CASSYRVGTEYEQYF.

This chain joins TRBV19 and TRBJ2-5; TRBD1 might be the D (6 bases). V was shortened by 6 bases and J by 2 bases, with 10 bases between the two germline ends. This CDR3 has 13 amino acids. In germline, CDR1 is LNHDA, CDR2 SQIVND (reference sequence). CDR3 loop: CASRRTEQETQYF. In nucleotides, the CDR3 is TGTGCCAGTAGGCGGACAGAGCAAGAGACCCAGTACTTC.

The chain has TRBV7-6 and TRBJ2-5; a possible D gene is TRBD1 (6 bases). Trimming took off 4 bases at V and 2 bases at J, with 8 bases between the two ends. This CDR3 comprises 13 residues. Looked up from germline, CDR1 is SGHVS and CDR2 is FNYEAQ. The chain's CDR3 is CASSWTAQETQYF. CDR3 in DNA: TGTGCCAGCAGCTGGACAGCGCAAGAGACCCAGTACTTC.

CDR3 amino acids: CASSSPYASGGRGYNEQFF. The CDR3 bases are TGTGCCAGCAGTTCTCCCTACGCTAGCGGGGGGCGCGGATACAATGAGCAGTTCTTC. The chain is built from TRBV28 and TRBJ2-1; 11 nucleotides agree with TRBD2. The CDR3 loop spans 19 amino acids. Trimming cost V 4 bases and J 4 bases; bases outside gene matches: 15. Per germline, CDR1 MDHEN and CDR2 SYDVKM.

In DNA, the CDR3 is TGCAGCGCCCAGAGCGGGAGAGACACCGGGGAGCTGTTTTTT. It encodes CSAQSGRDTGELFF. The chain joins TRBV29-1 to TRBJ2-2; 8 bases are a match to TRBD2. V lost 7 bases to trimming and J lost 3 bases; unmatched junction nucleotides: 7. The CDR3 sequence is 14 residues long. Per the germline V gene, CDR1 is SQVTM and CDR2 is ANQGSEA.

This clone showed up just a few times. This chain links TRBV4-3 with TRBJ2-4; D is uncertain. This CDR3 spans 16 amino acids. V was trimmed by 0 bases and J by 0 bases, leaving 9 bases between them. In germline, CDR1 is LGHNA, CDR2 YSLEER. DNA for the CDR3: TGCGCCAGCAGCCAAGAGAAACGACTAGCCAAAAACATTCAGTACTTC. It specifies CASSQEKRLAKNIQYF.

V gene TRBV12-5 combines with J gene TRBJ2-1, with D unclear. Germline loops: CDR1 LGHNT, CDR2 FRNRAP. The CDR3 covers 11 residues. Trimming removed 6 bases from V and 7 bases from J, with 7 bases in between. Here the CDR3 DNA reads TGTGCTAGTGGCATTAGTAATGAGCAGTTCTTC. Translating gives CASGISNEQFF.

The chain uses TRBV18 and TRBJ2-2, with 7 bases that match TRBD1. After removal of 5 bases from V and 2 bases from J, the junction contained 2 bases not matched to a gene. This CDR3 contains 14 residues. CDR1 and CDR2 from the germline V gene are KGHSH and LQKENI. The CDR3 loop is CASSWTGNTGELFF. The CDR3 bases are TGTGCCAGCTCATGGACAGGAAACACCGGGGAGCTGTTTTTT. The variable domain in full, with the rest retrieved from reference TRBV18 and TRBJ2-2, is NAGVMQNPRHLVRRRGQEARLRCSPMKGHSHVYWYRQLPEEGLKFMVYLQKENIIDESGMPKERFSAEFPKEGPSILRIQQVVRGDSAAYFCASSWTGNTGELFFGEGSRLTVL.

V usage is TRBV29-1 and J usage is TRBJ2-7, with 9 bases identical to TRBD2. The V gene end was trimmed by 5 bases and the J gene end by 5 bases; junction bases not matched to a gene: 7. Germline lookup yields CDR1 SQVTM and CDR2 ANQGSEA. The CDR3 covers 13 residues. The CDR3 coding sequence is TGCAGCGTTTCGTCTCCTAGCGGGGACGAGCAGTACTTC. This codes for CSVSSPSGDEQYF.

This clone came up once. The rearrangement joins TRBV11-3 to TRBJ2-1; TRBD2 matches at 10 bases. Per germline, CDR1 SGHNT and CDR2 YENEEA. CDR3 length: 17 amino acids. Unmatched junction bases numbered 15, after V lost 3 bases and J lost 10 bases. As DNA, the CDR3 is TGTGCCAGCAGCTTCCGGGACTTCAGCGGGAGGGTAGCGGAGCAGTTCTTC. Amino acids: CASSFRDFSGRVAEQFF.

The chain is built from TRBV5-5 and TRBJ2-3, with D maybe TRBD1 (6 bases). This CDR3 is 16 amino acids long. V lost 6 bases, J lost 2 bases, and 19 bases lay in between. Germline V gives CDR1 SGHKS, CDR2 YYEKEE (reference sequence). CDR3 residues: CASTLTSGALTDTQYF. As DNA, the CDR3 is TGTGCCAGCACCCTCACTTCAGGGGCCCTCACAGATACGCAGTATTTT.

The chain has TRBV28 and TRBJ1-2, with TRBD1 matching 7 bases. The junction had 10 bases not matched to a gene; V was cut back by 6 bases and J by 6 bases. This CDR3 region has 14 residues. Germline V gene data show CDR1 as MDHEN and CDR2 as SYDVKM. The CDR3 sequence: CASRPGTVSDGYTF. CDR3 DNA: TGTGCCAGCAGACCCGGGACAGTATCCGATGGCTACACCTTC.

V is TRBV9 and J is TRBJ2-7; a possible D gene is TRBD1 (6 bases). The CDR3 is 16 residues long. Per the germline V gene, CDR1 is SGDLS and CDR2 is YYNGEE. V was pared by 0 bases and J by 0 bases, with 13 bases between. CDR3 residues: CASSVDLGTSSYEQYF. CDR3 bases: TGTGCCAGCAGCGTAGACCTCGGGACAAGCTCCTACGAGCAGTACTTC.

V gene TRBV19 combines with J gene TRBJ1-2; 9 bases are shared with TRBD1. This CDR3 spans 17 amino acids. V was clipped by 5 bases and J by 2 bases; unmatched bases: 12. The V gene's germline CDR1 is LNHDA and CDR2 SQIVND (reference sequence). DNA for the CDR3: TGTGCCAGTAGTGTAGGGACAGGGCGACTCACCAACTATGGCTACACCTTC. This codes for CASSVGTGRLTNYGYTF.

This chain connects TRBV5-5 to TRBJ1-6; TRBD1 matches 7 bases. Germline V gene sequence: CDR1 SGHKS, CDR2 YYEKEE (reference sequence). V lost 4 bases and J lost 7; bases outside the gene matches: 8. This CDR3 spans 15 amino acids. The CDR3 DNA sequence: TGTGCCAGCAGCCCCCAGGGGGTGGGCAATTCACCCCTCCACTTT. Translating it yields CASSPQGVGNSPLHF.

This clone was counted a few times. The chain uses TRBV6-4 and TRBJ1-5; 7 bases fit TRBD1. J lost 4 bases, V lost 5 bases, and 2 bases had no gene match. Germline V gene sequence: CDR1 MRHNA, CDR2 SNTAGT. The CDR3 is 13 residues long. The CDR3 nucleotides read TGTGCCAGCAGTCTGACAGGGAATCAGCCCCAGCATTTT. Its protein product is CASSLTGNQPQHF.

The chain joins TRBV5-4 to TRBJ2-3; TRBD2 agrees at 14 bases. This CDR3 is 16 amino acids long. From germline, CDR1 is SGHNT and CDR2 YYREEE (reference sequence). Trimming took 3 bases from V and 7 from J; bases not matched to a gene: 7. The CDR3: CASSSGTSGRFYTQYF. CDR3 nucleotide sequence: TGTGCCAGCAGCTCCGGGACTAGCGGGAGATTTTATACGCAGTATTTT.

This clone was counted once. CDR3 sequence: CASSSPGTPQETQYF. The CDR3 bases are TGTGCCAGCAGCTCTCCCGGGACTCCTCAAGAGACCCAGTACTTC. The chain recombines TRBV5-5 with TRBJ2-5; maybe TRBD2 (6 bases). CDR3 size: 15 residues. Germline values: CDR1 SGHKS, CDR2 YYEKEE (reference sequence). The V gene lost 3 bases and the J gene lost 2 bases, with 14 bases spanning the gap.

The genes are TRBV5-1 and TRBJ2-5; D ambiguous. The germline V gene encodes CDR1 SGHRS and CDR2 YFSETQ. The CDR3 is 13 amino acids. The V and J ends lost 0 bases and 3 bases respectively, with 6 bases between them. CDR3 nucleotides: TGCGCCAGCAGCTTGGTTACGGAAGAGACCCAGTACTTC. Translated: CASSLVTEETQYF.

This chain joins TRBV7-2 and TRBJ1-4; the match to TRBD1 covers 7 bases. V dropped 1 base and J dropped 7; count of bases not matched to a gene: 6. This CDR3 contains 15 residues. The germline V gene encodes CDR1 SGHTA and CDR2 FQGNSA. This chain's CDR3 is CASSLVGGLVEKLFF. The CDR3 DNA reads as TGTGCCAGCAGCTTAGTAGGGGGCTTGGTTGAAAAACTGTTTTTT.

The J gene is TRBJ2-7, the V gene TRBV7-9, with TRBD1 as a possible D gene (5 bases). Germline CDR1 is SEHNR and CDR2 is FQNEAQ (reference sequence). This CDR3 has 16 amino acids. With 11 bases removed from V and 0 bases from J, the gap between germline ends came to 23 bases. The CDR3 DNA reads TGTGCCCTAACCCCGCGAACAGGACCTCCCTCCTACGAGCAGTACTTC. Protein product: CALTPRTGPPSYEQYF.

The chain joins TRBV5-1 to TRBJ2-5, with a possible D match to TRBD2 (6 bases). Germline-derived CDR1 and CDR2 are SGHRS and YFSETQ. The CDR3 has 14 amino acids. With 0 bases removed from V and 5 bases from J, the gap between germline ends came to 11 bases. CDR3 nucleotide sequence: TGCGCCAGCAGCTTGGGGAGGGGCGGTGAGACCCAGTACTTC. Amino acids: CASSLGRGGETQYF.

The chain is built from TRBV11-2 and TRBJ1-1, with 7 bases matching TRBD1. Germline V lookup: CDR1 SGHAT, CDR2 FQNNGV. The CDR3 is made up of 14 amino acids. Germline trimming cut 5 bases from V and 1 base from J; bases unmatched to any gene: 4. The CDR3 reads CASSVRQGNTEAFF. The CDR3, as DNA: TGTGCCAGCAGCGTGAGACAGGGGAACACTGAAGCTTTCTTT.

This chain uses TRBV9 with TRBJ2-6; 7 bases are shared with TRBD1. V lost 0 bases, J lost 1 base, and 7 bases stayed unmatched. This CDR3 spans 18 amino acids. Germline V lookup: CDR1 SGDLS, CDR2 YYNGEE. The DNA of the CDR3 is TGTGCCAGCAGCGTAGACCACAGGGGTGCTTCTGGGGCCAACGTCCTGACTTTC. Residues: CASSVDHRGASGANVLTF. Based on the CDR3 plus reference TRBV9 and TRBJ2-6, the full variable domain is DSGVTQTPKHLITATGQRVTLRCSPRSGDLSVYWYQQSLDQGLQFLIQYYNGEERAKGNILERFSAQQFPDLHSELNLSSLELGDSALYFCASSVDHRGASGANVLTFGAGSRLTVL.

The rearrangement joins TRBV14 to TRBJ1-2; D perhaps matches TRBD1 (5 bases). The CDR3 is 13 residues long. Deletions cut 4 bases from V and 7 bases from J, with 13 bases between. Germline values: CDR1 SGHDN, CDR2 FVKESK. The CDR3 DNA reads TGTGCCAGCAGCCTCACCAGGGTTACTGGCTACACCTTC. This gives the protein CASSLTRVTGYTF.